This T cell receptor (beta chain) was observed in a study of blood T cell repertoires in COVID-19. Study-level information: Whether acute or convalescent, the COVID-19 samples came from the United States, Italy and Spain. The cDNA or gDNA used as material had been derived from T cells, B-cell-depleted T cells, or PBMCs.

The length of the CDR3 is 14 residues. The germline V gene encodes CDR1 LNHDA and CDR2 SQIVND (reference sequence). Trimming left V 4 bases short and J 1 base short, with 8 bases between. Assay: immunoSEQ multiplex PCR; the TCRdb copy retains only in-frame clones and omits some. This table has approximately 100,000 clones, about 85% appearing once. In this sample, this clone turned up once. The receptor was derived from a man aged 50 or older in a cohort sampled during active COVID-19. Sequences were obtained from peripheral blood. The chain links TRBV19 to TRBJ2-1, with D possibly matching TRBD2 (7 bases). CDR3 sequence reads: CASSKGGSYNEQFF. The CDR3 DNA sequence: TGTGCCAGTAGTAAGGGGGGGTCCTACAATGAGCAGTTCTTC.